The rows below give T cell receptor beta chains drawn from one sample of a study of OX40 agonist ivuxolimab in advanced cancers. Generated by immunoSEQ multiplex PCR, the TCRdb table keeps only in-frame clones and is missing some. The repertoire holds over 85,000 clones, with 80% to 85% as singletons. Sequencing used CD4+ or CD8+ T cells sorted from blood, obtained in a trial of the OX40 agonist ivuxolimab. Every receptor here comes from an adult with an advanced solid tumor such as melanoma, head and neck, liver or kidney cancer. CDR3s include the opening cysteine and the closing phenylalanine or tryptophan. The D gene is left open where the match is weak. Only part of the rows carry a size: once, few, many, or a class if the clone is expanded.

v_gene	abundance	j_gene	d_gene	len	CDR3nt	CDR3aa
TRBV5-1	-	TRBJ2-5	TRBD1	14	TGCGCCAGCAGCTTCCGGGACAGGGACGAGACCCAGTACTTC	CASSFRDRDETQYF
TRBV9	few	TRBJ1-2	TRBD1	17	TGTGCCAGCAGCAACCGCCAGCCGACAGGGCCAAACTATGGCTACACCTTC	CASSNRQPTGPNYGYTF
TRBV18	few	TRBJ1-1	-	14	TGTGCCAGCTCACCGGATGGGGGCGAACGTGAAGCTTTCTTT	CASSPDGGEREAFF
TRBV19	-	TRBJ1-1	-	16	TGTGCCAGTAGTATGGCCCTTGGACAGTTCCCGACTGAAGCTTTCTTT	CASSMALGQFPTEAFF
TRBV7-3	-	TRBJ2-5	TRBD1	16	TGTGCCAGCAGCCAAGGAGCGACAGGGGGCATGGAGACCCAGTACTTC	CASSQGATGGMETQYF
TRBV4-3	few	TRBJ2-4	-	16	TGCGCCAGCAGCCAAGATGTCGACTTAGCCAAAAACATTCAGTACTTC	CASSQDVDLAKNIQYF
TRBV2	-	TRBJ1-1	-	12	TGTGCCATCCGACAGGATGGCACTGAAGCTTTCTTT	CAIRQDGTEAFF
TRBV7-9	few	TRBJ1-5	-	14	TGTGCCAGCAGCTTATCGGACAGCAATCAGCCCCAGCATTTT	CASSLSDSNQPQHF
TRBV28	-	TRBJ1-1	-	14	TGTGCCAGCAGTTTAGGGGGGTTCCCGCCTGAAGCTTTCTTT	CASSLGGFPPEAFF
TRBV30	-	TRBJ2-2	-	12	TGTGCCTGGAGTCCAGGGCCCGGGGAGCTGTTTTTT	CAWSPGPGELFF
TRBV5-1	-	TRBJ2-7	TRBD1	14	TGCGCCAGCAGCTGGGAGACAGGGACCTACGAGCAGTACTTC	CASSWETGTYEQYF
TRBV6-1	-	TRBJ1-1	-	12	TGTGCCAGCAGATCGGTGAACACTGAAGCTTTCTTT	CASRSVNTEAFF
TRBV5-1	-	TRBJ2-3	TRBD2	16	TGCGCCAGCAGCCTATGGACTAGCGGGGGGACGGATACGCAGTATTTT	CASSLWTSGGTDTQYF
TRBV7-2	-	TRBJ2-3	TRBD2	16	TGTGCCAGCAGCCCCTTAGCGGGGGAGGCCACAGATACGCAGTATTTT	CASSPLAGEATDTQYF
TRBV11-3	-	TRBJ2-5	-	15	TGTGCCAGCAGCCCCGGCGTTGCGGGCCAGGAGACCCAGTACTTC	CASSPGVAGQETQYF
TRBV6-6	-	TRBJ2-5	-	16	TGTGCCAGCAGTCCCCCCTGGGCGGCAACCCAAGAGACCCAGTACTTC	CASSPPWAATQETQYF
TRBV14	-	TRBJ1-1	TRBD1	13	TGTGCCAGCAGCCAAGACAGGGGGCGCGGCGCTTTCTTT	CASSQDRGRGAFF
TRBV6-5	-	TRBJ1-5	-	13	TGTGCCAGCCGCAAATCCCCAGGTCTCAGTCAGCATTTT	CASRKSPGLSQHF
TRBV27	-	TRBJ2-3	TRBD1	18	TGTGCCAGCAGCCCGTTCCGGGACAGCTACACTAGCACAGATACGCAGTATTTT	CASSPFRDSYTSTDTQYF
TRBV7-2	-	TRBJ1-5	-	13	TGTGCCAGCAGCTTTAGGGGGGATCAGCCCCAGCATTTT	CASSFRGDQPQHF
TRBV4-1	-	TRBJ2-1	TRBD1	19	TGCGCCAGCAGCCAAGAAGGGGGTCCGAGGGGGCGCCGATACAATGAGCAGTTCTTC	CASSQEGGPRGRRYNEQFF
TRBV15	few	TRBJ1-6	-	18	TGTGCCACCAGCAGAGTTGGCGGGAGTGGGTCCTATAATTCACCCCTCCACTTT	CATSRVGGSGSYNSPLHF
TRBV7-2	-	TRBJ2-3	TRBD1	13	TGTGCCAGCAGCCAGCAGGGGGCGAATACGCAGTATTTT	CASSQQGANTQYF
TRBV5-1	-	TRBJ1-1	-	13	TGCGCCAGCAGCTTTGCAAGAAACACTGAAGCTTTCTTT	CASSFARNTEAFF
TRBV15	-	TRBJ1-1	-	12	TGTGCCACCAGCAGATCGGGGCGCTCCGCTTTCTTT	CATSRSGRSAFF
TRBV5-4	-	TRBJ2-2	TRBD1	16	TGTGCCAGCAGCGGAGGCCGGGACAGGGGGACCGGGGAGCTGTTTTTT	CASSGGRDRGTGELFF
TRBV27	-	TRBJ1-2	TRBD1	18	TGTGCCAGCAGTTCTAGACCAGAGGACAGGGGGCCCCCATATGGCTACACCTTC	CASSSRPEDRGPPYGYTF
TRBV19	few	TRBJ2-7	-	15	TGTGCCAGTAGTCTCGGGGGACAGAGCTCCTACGAGCAGTACTTC	CASSLGGQSSYEQYF
TRBV7-3	once	TRBJ2-6	-	14	TGTGCCAGCAGCGTAGGTTCTGGGGCCAACGTCCTGACTTTC	CASSVGSGANVLTF
TRBV14	-	TRBJ2-5	TRBD1	15	TGTGCCAGCAGCCCCCGGACAGGGGGCTGGGAGACCCAGTACTTC	CASSPRTGGWETQYF
TRBV11-2	-	TRBJ1-1	-	14	TGTGCCAGCACGCCCGCGGGGGGGAACACTGAAGCTTTCTTT	CASTPAGGNTEAFF
TRBV5-1	-	TRBJ2-2	-	15	TGCGCCAGCAGGTTCGGGACGGAGAACACCGGGGAGCTGTTTTTT	CASRFGTENTGELFF
TRBV11-2	-	TRBJ1-1	TRBD1	15	TGTGCCAGCAGCTTTCCAGGGGGCCTCCACACTGAAGCTTTCTTT	CASSFPGGLHTEAFF
TRBV2	-	TRBJ1-2	TRBD1	13	TGTGCCAGCAGTCGGACAGGGGGCGATGGCTACACCTTC	CASSRTGGDGYTF
TRBV5-8	-	TRBJ1-2	-	13	TGTGCCAGCAGCTTGGGGCAGATCTATGGCTACACCTTC	CASSLGQIYGYTF
TRBV7-6	-	TRBJ2-3	TRBD2	16	TGTGCCAGCAGCTCGACTAGCGGGGGGGGCACAGATACGCAGTATTTT	CASSSTSGGGTDTQYF
TRBV5-6	-	TRBJ2-7	-	16	TGTGCCAGCAGCTTGAGTGGAACCGGGACGGGCTACGAGCAGTACTTC	CASSLSGTGTGYEQYF
TRBV4-3	-	TRBJ1-2	-	14	TGCGCCAGCAGCCAAGACAACCGGAACTATGGCTACACCTTC	CASSQDNRNYGYTF
TRBV2	-	TRBJ1-5	TRBD1	13	TGTGCCAGCAATACAGGGGGCAATCAGCCCCAGCATTTT	CASNTGGNQPQHF
TRBV5-5	-	TRBJ2-5	TRBD1	14	TGTGCCAGCAGCCATCTATCCGGGGACAGGACCCAGTACTTC	CASSHLSGDRTQYF
TRBV7-2	once	TRBJ2-5	-	12	TGTGCCAGCAGCTACCACCAAGAGACCCAGTACTTC	CASSYHQETQYF
TRBV2	once	TRBJ2-3	TRBD2	15	TGTGCCAGCAGAAGACTAGCGGGGGCTACAGATACGCAGTATTTT	CASRRLAGATDTQYF
TRBV7-2	once	TRBJ1-3	TRBD1	16	TGTGCCAGCAGCCCCCAGGGGGCGAACTCTGGAAACACCATATATTTT	CASSPQGANSGNTIYF
TRBV5-1	once	TRBJ2-3	-	15	TGCGCCAGCAGCTTTGCAGGGGCTAGCACAGATACGCAGTATTTT	CASSFAGASTDTQYF
TRBV19	few	TRBJ2-7	-	12	TGTGCCAGTAGTACCGAAGGATACGAGCAGTACTTC	CASSTEGYEQYF
TRBV28	-	TRBJ1-5	TRBD1	17	TGTGCCAGCAGGGGATCCTGGACAGGGAAGAACAATCAGCCCCAGCATTTT	CASRGSWTGKNNQPQHF
TRBV7-9	-	TRBJ2-7	TRBD1	14	TGTGCCAGCAGCACCGGGCAGGGGGCCTACGAGCAGTACTTC	CASSTGQGAYEQYF